Presented here are 27 T cell receptor beta chains from one specimen sequenced in a study of blood T cell repertoires in COVID-19 (dated by TCRdb to about 2020). Library preparation used the immunoSEQ multiplex PCR assay. Here the immuneACCESS table is served through TCRdb, limited to in-frame sequences with V and J called. Missing clones are a known gap in these copies; in checked studies unresolved V genes cover under half, and the rest lacks a known reason. The sample table holds about 30,000 clones, of which more than 75% were seen once. The ten largest clones capture around 12% of the sample. Sample: peripheral blood. These receptors all come from a human donor in a cohort sampled during active COVID-19. The donor label of this sample is uncertain.

This clone was seen just once. This sequence joins TRBV19 and TRBJ2-2; 8 positions match TRBD1. With 8 bases clipped from V and 0 bases from J, the junction kept 5 bases outside the gene matches. The CDR3 consists of 15 residues. Germline loops: CDR1 LNHDA, CDR2 SQIVND (reference sequence). The CDR3 coding sequence is TGTGCCAGTCGAGGACAGGGCGCGAACACCGGGGAGCTGTTTTTT. As protein: CASRGQGANTGELFF. The whole variable domain, remainder taken from reference TRBV19 and TRBJ2-2, is DGGITQSPKYLFRKEGQNVTLSCEQNLNHDAMYWYRQDPGQGLRLIYYSQIVNDFQKGDIAEGYSVSREKKESFPLTVTSAQKNPTAFYLCASRGQGANTGELFFGEGSRLTVL.

This sequence joins TRBV4-1 and TRBJ2-1; D perhaps matches TRBD1 (6 bases). The V gene lost 0 bases and the J gene lost 9 bases, with 12 bases spanning the gap. Germline CDR1 is MGHRA and CDR2 is YSYEKL. The CDR3 runs to 14 residues. The CDR3 DNA reads as TGCGCCAGCAGCCAAGAAAACAGGGTCTTTGAGCAGTTCTTC. Translating gives CASSQENRVFEQFF.

The chain employs TRBV7-8 and TRBJ2-1; D ambiguous. This CDR3 contains 12 residues. The V gene's germline CDR1 is SGHVS and CDR2 FQNEAQ. V was cut by 0 bases and J by 9 bases, with 6 bases left in between. The CDR3 region is CASSLAFSEQFF. In DNA, the CDR3 is TGTGCCAGCAGCTTAGCATTCTCTGAGCAGTTCTTC.

The V and J genes are TRBV5-1 and TRBJ2-7; the D gene is possibly TRBD2 (6 bases). Germline V gene sequence: CDR1 SGHRS, CDR2 YFSETQ. Trimming removed 6 bases from V and 7 bases from J, with 20 bases in between. The CDR3 spans 14 residues. The CDR3: CASNTGLAPLEQYF. The CDR3 DNA follows: TGCGCCAGCAACACAGGCCTAGCGCCCCTGGAGCAGTACTTC.

This clone was detected a few times. V and J are TRBV6-1 and TRBJ1-6; 10 positions match TRBD1. Germline CDR1 MNHNS, CDR2 SASEGT. The CDR3 has 14 amino acids. V lost 1 base and J lost 10; bases outside the gene matches: 1. The CDR3 is CASSEGTGGSPLHF. CDR3 nucleotide sequence: TGTGCCAGCAGTGAAGGGACAGGGGGGTCACCCCTCCACTTT.

The DNA of the CDR3 is TGCGCCAGCAGTGAGTCGTTTAGCGGGAGAGGCACCGGGGAGCTGTTTTTT. It codes for CASSESFSGRGTGELFF. J is TRBJ2-2 and V is TRBV10-1, with 9 positions matching TRBD2. Looked up from germline, CDR1 is WNHNN and CDR2 is SYGVQD (reference sequence). This CDR3 has 17 amino acids. Germline trimming cut 0 bases from V and 4 bases from J; bases unmatched to any gene: 6.

This chain links TRBV28 with TRBJ1-2; no clear D gene. Per germline, CDR1 MDHEN and CDR2 SYDVKM. V lost 5 bases, J lost 7 bases, and 14 bases lay in between. This CDR3 comprises 13 residues. In DNA form, the CDR3 reads TGTGCCAGCAGTCTCAGTAATCCCCCTGGCTACACCTTC. Protein: CASSLSNPPGYTF.

This clone was seen more than once but under ten times. The CDR3 nucleotides are TGCGCCAGCAACCCGTTGGGGACAGGATTTAACAATGAGCAGTTCTTC. Its translation is CASNPLGTGFNNEQFF. The chain has TRBV5-1 and TRBJ2-1, with 8 bases matching TRBD1. CDR3 length equals 16 residues. Per the germline V gene, CDR1 is SGHRS and CDR2 is YFSETQ. V lost 6 bases to trimming and J lost 5 bases; unmatched junction nucleotides: 13.

The chain has TRBV5-4 and TRBJ1-2; 9 positions agree with TRBD1. J gave up 0 bases and V 4 bases, and 7 bases lay outside the gene matches. The CDR3 is made up of 16 amino acids. The V gene's germline CDR1 is SGHNT and CDR2 YYREEE (reference sequence). CDR3: CASSRGQGRANYGYTF. CDR3 coding DNA: TGTGCCAGCAGCAGAGGACAGGGGAGAGCTAACTATGGCTACACCTTC. Based on the CDR3 plus reference TRBV5-4 and TRBJ1-2, the full variable domain is ETGVTQSPTHLIKTRGQQVTLRCSSQSGHNTVSWYQQALGQGPQFIFQYYREEENGRGNFPPRFSGLQFPNYSSELNVNALELDDSALYLCASSRGQGRANYGYTFGSGTRLTVV.

This clone was observed once. This CDR3 is also generated by other DNA sequences in the sample. The CDR3 bases are TGTGCCAGTAGTACGGGACTAGCGGGAGTACCCGAAGAGACCCAGTACTTC. It translates to CASSTGLAGVPEETQYF. The V gene is TRBV19, the J gene TRBJ2-5, with 14 bases aligning to TRBD2. The V segment lost 4 bases and the J segment 3 bases; nucleotides outside the gene matches: 7. The germline CDR1 and CDR2 sequences are LNHDA and SQIVND (reference sequence). The CDR3 consists of 17 residues.

This clone was observed a handful of times. The rearrangement joins TRBV2 to TRBJ1-3; no reliable D call. The ends were cut back, 3 bases at V and 0 bases at J, with 9 bases in the middle. This CDR3 has 15 amino acids. Germline-derived CDR1 and CDR2 are SNHLY and FYNNEI. DNA of the CDR3: TGTGCCAGCAGTGAGTCTCGGAGCTCTGGAAACACCATATATTTT. It is translated as CASSESRSSGNTIYF. Complete variable domain (other parts from reference TRBV2 and TRBJ1-3): EPEVTQTPSHQVTQMGQEVILRCVPISNHLYFYWYRQILGQKVEFLVSFYNNEISEKSEIFDDQFSVERPDGSNFTLKIRSTKLEDSAMYFCASSESRSSGNTIYFGEGSWLTVV.

This clone appeared once. The chain has TRBV5-1 and TRBJ2-1; TRBD1 is a possible D gene (5 bases). CDR3 size: 14 residues. CDR1 and CDR2 (germline): SGHRS, YFSETQ. Trimming stripped 3 bases from V and 3 bases from J, with 10 bases between. The CDR3 region has the DNA TGCGCCAGCAGCTCATCAGGGATCTACAATGAGCAGTTCTTC. Translated, it gives CASSSSGIYNEQFF.

The rearrangement uses TRBV5-8 and TRBJ2-1; D gene unclear. The germline CDR1 and CDR2 sequences are SGHTS and YDEGEE. Trimming pared 4 bases from V and 9 bases from J, leaving 5 bases between. The CDR3 spans 10 residues. The CDR3 spells CASSRSEQFF. Written as DNA, the CDR3 is TGTGCCAGCAGCAGGAGTGAGCAGTTCTTC.

The rearrangement joins TRBV6-5 to TRBJ2-3; D remains unclear. The CDR3 contains 15 residues. Trimming left V 0 bases short and J 2 bases short, with 9 bases between. Germline V lookup: CDR1 MNHEY, CDR2 SVGAGI. The CDR3 loop is CASSYSFGFTDTQYF. DNA of the CDR3: TGTGCCAGCAGTTACTCTTTCGGGTTCACAGATACGCAGTATTTT.

CDR3 DNA: TGTGCCAGCAGTTTGACAGCGATTAATGAAAAACTGTTTTTT. Protein sequence: CASSLTAINEKLFF. This chain connects TRBV2 to TRBJ1-4; possible D gene TRBD1, 5 bases. V shed 5 bases and J shed 4 bases, with 11 bases lying between them. The CDR3 spans 14 residues. Germline values: CDR1 SNHLY, CDR2 FYNNEI.

This clone is a singleton in its sample. V is TRBV7-2 and J is TRBJ2-5; the D is unclear. V was pared by 2 bases and J by 6 bases, with 10 bases between. Germline CDR1 SGHTA, CDR2 FQGNSA. The length of the CDR3 is 13 residues. The CDR3 coding sequence is TGTGCCAGCAGCTTACAGTCCCGAAAGACCCAGTACTTC. Its protein is CASSLQSRKTQYF.

The CDR3 reads CASSQDPGAGNTIYF. CDR3 nucleotide sequence: TGTGCCAGCAGCCAAGATCCAGGGGCTGGAAACACCATATATTTT. The chain couples TRBV4-2 to TRBJ1-3; D is possibly TRBD1 (6 bases). Germline V CDR1 and CDR2: LGHNA, YNFKEQ. The V gene lost 0 bases and the J gene lost 2 bases, with 8 bases spanning the gap. This CDR3 is built from 15 residues.

This chain uses TRBV9 with TRBJ2-1, with TRBD2 identical over 9 bases. Per germline, CDR1 SGDLS and CDR2 YYNGEE. CDR3 size: 14 residues. Unmatched junction bases numbered 2, after V lost 3 bases and J lost 4 bases. CDR3 in DNA: TGTGCCAGCAGCGCTAGCGGGACTTACAATGAGCAGTTCTTC. This encodes CASSASGTYNEQFF.

The count of this clone is one. Sequence at one end of the junction differs from germline and may be a read error. V gene TRBV7-7 combines with J gene TRBJ1-2; 7 bases map to TRBD1. The germline V gene encodes CDR1 SSHAT and CDR2 FNYEAQ (reference sequence). The CDR3 sequence is 16 residues long. DNA for the CDR3: TGTGCTAGCAGCCTCGGGACAGATAAGGGAAGCTATGGCTACACCTTC. It yields the protein CASSLGTDKGSYGYTF. The full variable domain, completed using reference TRBV7-7 and TRBJ1-2, is GAGVSQSPRYKVTKRGQDVTLRCDPISSHATLYWYQQALGQGPEFLTYFNYEAQPDKSGLPSDRFSAERPEGSISTLTIQRTEQRDSAMYRCASSLGTDKGSYGYTFGSGTRLTVV.

The chain uses TRBV5-1 and TRBJ2-3; 7 positions agree with TRBD1. The V gene end was trimmed by 2 bases and the J gene end by 2 bases; junction bases not matched to a gene: 2. The CDR3 is made up of 14 amino acids. Looked up from germline, CDR1 is SGHRS and CDR2 is YFSETQ. CDR3 DNA: TGCGCCAGCAGCTTTACAGGGGACACAGATACGCAGTATTTT. It encodes CASSFTGDTDTQYF. The whole variable domain, filled in from reference TRBV5-1 and TRBJ2-3, reads KAGVTQTPRYLIKTRGQQVTLSCSPISGHRSVSWYQQTPGQGLQFLFEYFSETQRNKGNFPGRFSGRQFSNSRSEMNVSTLELGDSALYLCASSFTGDTDTQYFGPGTRLTVL.

As DNA, the CDR3 is TGCAGCGTTGATGTCGTCAGGGGGCAAGAGACCCAGTACTTC. Amino acids: CSVDVVRGQETQYF. The V call is TRBV29-1, the J call TRBJ2-5, with 7 positions matching TRBD1. The CDR3 is 14 residues long. Germline lookup yields CDR1 SQVTM and CDR2 ANQGSEA. V gave up 3 bases and J gave up 2 bases; unmatched junction bases: 6.

The CDR3 protein is CASSHRGGTSGASYEQYF. DNA of the CDR3: TGTGCCAGCAGCCACCGAGGTGGGACTAGCGGCGCCTCCTACGAGCAGTACTTC. This chain joins TRBV4-2 and TRBJ2-7, with 11 nucleotides matching TRBD2. V lost 3 bases, J lost 0 bases, and 10 bases stayed unmatched. The CDR3 is made up of 18 amino acids. Germline CDR1 and CDR2: LGHNA and YNFKEQ.

This rearrangement joins TRBV4-1 to TRBJ1-5; tentative D call: TRBD1 (5 bases). CDR3 length equals 16 residues. V lost 4 bases and J lost 0, with 13 bases in between. CDR1 and CDR2 (germline): MGHRA, YSYEKL. The CDR3 spells CASSRGTPLSNQPQHF. The CDR3 DNA reads TGCGCCAGCAGCCGCGGGACCCCCCTTAGCAATCAGCCCCAGCATTTT.

This clone showed up just once. This chain uses TRBV7-8 with TRBJ2-7, with a possible D match to TRBD2 (5 bases). V lost 0 bases, J lost 2 bases, and 17 bases lay in between. The CDR3 extends over 17 amino acids. The V gene's germline CDR1 is SGHVS and CDR2 FQNEAQ. CDR3 region: CASSLAPRAVGAYEQYF. The CDR3 region has the DNA TGTGCCAGCAGCTTAGCGCCGCGGGCAGTTGGAGCCTACGAGCAGTACTTC. Filled out from reference TRBV7-8 and TRBJ2-7, the complete variable domain reads GAGVSQSPRYKVAKRGQDVALRCDPISGHVSLFWYQQALGQGPEFLTYFQNEAQLDKSGLPSDRFFAERPEGSVSTLKIQRTQQEDSAVYLCASSLAPRAVGAYEQYFGPGTRLTVT.

The chain has TRBV3-1 (or the pseudogene TRBV3-2) and TRBJ2-1; 7 bases fit TRBD2. V was pared by 1 base and J by 9 bases, with 15 bases of the junction left unmatched. CDR1 and CDR2 (germline): LGHDT, YNNKEL (reference sequence). This CDR3 is built from 17 residues. The CDR3 loop reads CASSQGRALAGVGEQFF. In DNA, the CDR3 is TGTGCCAGCAGCCAAGGACGGGCATTAGCGGGTGTCGGTGAGCAGTTCTTC.

The V call is TRBV6-2 or TRBV6-3, the J call TRBJ2-2; 8 bases fit TRBD2. With 2 bases clipped from V and 4 bases from J, the junction kept 15 bases outside the gene matches. The CDR3 totals 19 residues. CDR1 and CDR2 from the germline V gene are MNHEY and SVGEGT. The CDR3 protein is CASSYGGGSGTTSTGELFF. CDR3 nucleotide sequence: TGTGCCAGCAGTTACGGGGGGGGTAGCGGGACCACGAGCACCGGGGAGCTGTTTTTT.

The CDR3 sequence: CASSDWDRGFGEQFF. The CDR3 DNA reads as TGTGCCAGCAGTGACTGGGACAGGGGGTTTGGTGAGCAGTTCTTC. The chain employs TRBV6-4 and TRBJ2-1; TRBD1 matches 11 bases. There are 15 residues in the CDR3. With V trimmed by 1 base and J by 9 bases, 5 bases remained unmatched. Germline values: CDR1 MRHNA, CDR2 SNTAGT.